Below, one T cell receptor (beta chain) is given with its context. Its cognate antigen is unknown. These data come from a study of Graves' ophthalmopathy and Graves' hyperthyroidism. General study findings and limits: Blood samples also showed most expanded thyroid clonotypes exceeding 0.001 frequency.

The CDR3 extends over 15 amino acids. With V trimmed by 5 bases and J by 1 base, 8 bases remained unmatched. RNA transcripts yielded amplified TCR beta CDR3 regions. RT-PCR with HTBI primers came first, then second-round multiplex PCR. One entry per CDR3 protein, called by TCRdb with MiXCR from the multiplex PCR reads. The table records hundreds of thousands of distinct CDR3 sequences, 20% to 25% of them present only once. Lactation, pregnancy, uncontrolled infections and other autoimmune diseases were all grounds for excluding patients. The origin of this receptor is a woman between 18 and 30 years old with stable Graves' hyperthyroidism. Some clones in this sample may be carry-over from other donors' samples. This sequence joins TRBV12-3 or TRBV12-4 and TRBJ2-7; 7 bases line up with TRBD2. Specimen: peripheral blood. The CDR3 nucleotides read TGTGCCAGCAGTAAACGAGCGGGGAGGTCCTACGAGCAGTACTTC. Translating it yields CASSKRAGRSYEQYF.